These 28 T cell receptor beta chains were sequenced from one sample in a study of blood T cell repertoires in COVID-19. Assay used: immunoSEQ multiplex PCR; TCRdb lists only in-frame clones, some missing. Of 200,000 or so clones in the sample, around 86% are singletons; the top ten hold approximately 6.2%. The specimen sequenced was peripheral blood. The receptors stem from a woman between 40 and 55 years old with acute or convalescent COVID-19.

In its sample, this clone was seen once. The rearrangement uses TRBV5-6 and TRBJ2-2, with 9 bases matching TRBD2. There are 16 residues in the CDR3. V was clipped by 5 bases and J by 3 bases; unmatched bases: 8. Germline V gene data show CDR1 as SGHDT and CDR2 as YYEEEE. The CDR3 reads CASSRRGLADTGELFF. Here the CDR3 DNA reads TGTGCCAGCAGTCGGCGGGGACTAGCAGACACCGGGGAGCTGTTTTTT. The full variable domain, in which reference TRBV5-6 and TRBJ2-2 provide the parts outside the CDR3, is DAGVTQSPTHLIKTRGQQVTLRCSPKSGHDTVSWYQQALGQGPQFIFQYYEEEERQRGNFPDRFSGHQFPNYSSELNVNALLLGDSALYLCASSRRGLADTGELFFGEGSRLTVL.

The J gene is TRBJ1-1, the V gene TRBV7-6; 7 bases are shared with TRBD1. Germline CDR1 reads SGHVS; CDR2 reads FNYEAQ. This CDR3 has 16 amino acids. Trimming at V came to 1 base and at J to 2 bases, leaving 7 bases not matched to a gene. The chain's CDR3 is CASSLGQGNSNTEAFF. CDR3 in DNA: TGTGCCAGCAGCTTAGGACAGGGAAATTCCAACACTGAAGCTTTCTTT. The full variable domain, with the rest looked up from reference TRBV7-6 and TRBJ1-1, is GAGVSQSPRYKVTKRGQDVALRCDPISGHVSLYWYRQALGQGPEFLTYFNYEAQQDKSGLPNDRFSAERPEGSISTLTIQRTEQRDSAMYRCASSLGQGNSNTEAFFGQGTRLTVV.

CDR3 nucleotides: TGTGCCAGCAGTTCTCCTAACTCCTACGAGCAGTACTTC. Amino acid sequence: CASSSPNSYEQYF. V usage is TRBV28 and J usage is TRBJ2-7; no clear D gene. Germline assignment: CDR1 MDHEN and CDR2 SYDVKM. The CDR3 has 13 amino acids. V gave up 4 bases and J gave up 0 bases, with 7 bases separating them.

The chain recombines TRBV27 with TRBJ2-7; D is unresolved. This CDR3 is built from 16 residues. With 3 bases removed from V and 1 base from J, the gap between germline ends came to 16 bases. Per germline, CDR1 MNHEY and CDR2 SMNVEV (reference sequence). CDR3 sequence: CASSFISPGRSYEQYF. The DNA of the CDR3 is TGTGCCAGCAGTTTTATTTCTCCTGGCAGGTCCTACGAGCAGTACTTC.

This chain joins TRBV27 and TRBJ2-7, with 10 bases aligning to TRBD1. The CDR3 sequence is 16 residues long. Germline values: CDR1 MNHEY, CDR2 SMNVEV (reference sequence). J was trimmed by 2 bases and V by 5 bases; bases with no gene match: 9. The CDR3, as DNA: TGTGCCAGCAGTCAGAGGACAGGGGGGATACCCTACGAGCAGTACTTC. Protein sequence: CASSQRTGGIPYEQYF.

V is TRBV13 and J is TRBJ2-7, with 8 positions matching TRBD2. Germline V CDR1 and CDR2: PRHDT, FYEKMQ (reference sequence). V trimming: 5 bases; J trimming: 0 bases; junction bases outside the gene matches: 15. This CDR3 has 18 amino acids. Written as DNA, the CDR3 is TGTGCCAGCAGCCCCCGGCTCTCCCGGGGGGGCCTCTCCTACGAGCAGTACTTC. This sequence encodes CASSPRLSRGGLSYEQYF.

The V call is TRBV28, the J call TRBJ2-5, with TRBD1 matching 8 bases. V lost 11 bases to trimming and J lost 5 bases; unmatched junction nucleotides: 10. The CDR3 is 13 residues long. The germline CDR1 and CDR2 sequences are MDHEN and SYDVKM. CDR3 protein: CAGSTGAEETQYF. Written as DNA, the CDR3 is TGTGCCGGATCGACAGGGGCTGAGGAGACCCAGTACTTC.

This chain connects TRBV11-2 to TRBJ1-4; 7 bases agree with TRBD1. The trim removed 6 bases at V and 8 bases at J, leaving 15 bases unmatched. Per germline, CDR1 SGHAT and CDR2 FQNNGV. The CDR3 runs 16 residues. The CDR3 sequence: CASSSYPGQQGEKLFF. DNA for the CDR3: TGTGCCAGCAGTTCATATCCCGGCCAACAGGGGGAAAAACTGTTTTTT.

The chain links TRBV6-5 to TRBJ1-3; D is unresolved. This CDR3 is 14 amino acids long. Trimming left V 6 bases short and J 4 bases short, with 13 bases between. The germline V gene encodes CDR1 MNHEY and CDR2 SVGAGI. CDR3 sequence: CASRITRRGNTIYF. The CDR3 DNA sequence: TGTGCCAGCAGGATCACAAGGAGGGGAAACACCATATATTTT.

The CDR3 reads CASSPVGTGGYEQFF. The CDR3 bases are TGTGCCAGCTCTCCCGTGGGGACAGGGGGGTACGAGCAGTTCTTC. The rearrangement links TRBV18 to TRBJ2-1; 11 bases are shared with TRBD1. The CDR3 loop spans 15 amino acids. V dropped 6 bases and J dropped 10; count of bases not matched to a gene: 11. CDR1 is KGHSH, CDR2 LQKENI, per germline.

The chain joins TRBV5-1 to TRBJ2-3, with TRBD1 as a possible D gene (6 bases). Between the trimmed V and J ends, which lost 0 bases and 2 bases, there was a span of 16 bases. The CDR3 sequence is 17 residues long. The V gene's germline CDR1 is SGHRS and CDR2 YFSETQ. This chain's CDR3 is CASSLGPTGMYTDTQYF. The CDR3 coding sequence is TGCGCCAGCAGCTTGGGTCCTACAGGGATGTACACAGATACGCAGTATTTT.

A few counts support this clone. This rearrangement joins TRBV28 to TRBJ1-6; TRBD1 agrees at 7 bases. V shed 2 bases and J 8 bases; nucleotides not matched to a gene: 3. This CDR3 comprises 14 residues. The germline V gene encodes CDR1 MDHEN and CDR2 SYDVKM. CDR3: CASSLDREDSPLHF. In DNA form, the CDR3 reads TGTGCCAGCAGTTTAGACAGGGAAGATTCACCCCTCCACTTT.

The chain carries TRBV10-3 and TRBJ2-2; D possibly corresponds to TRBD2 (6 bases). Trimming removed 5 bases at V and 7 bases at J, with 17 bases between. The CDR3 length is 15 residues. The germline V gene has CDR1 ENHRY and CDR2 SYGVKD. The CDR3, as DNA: TGTGCCATCAGTTTATCGGGAGCTCCGGGCGGGGAGCTGTTTTTT. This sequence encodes CAISLSGAPGGELFF.

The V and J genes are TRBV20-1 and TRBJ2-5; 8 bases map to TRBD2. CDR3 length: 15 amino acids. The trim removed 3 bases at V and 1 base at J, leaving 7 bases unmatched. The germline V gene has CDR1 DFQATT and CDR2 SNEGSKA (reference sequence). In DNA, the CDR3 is TGCAGTGCTAGTAACAGCGGGGGCGTCCAAGAGACCCAGTACTTC. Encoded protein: CSASNSGGVQETQYF.

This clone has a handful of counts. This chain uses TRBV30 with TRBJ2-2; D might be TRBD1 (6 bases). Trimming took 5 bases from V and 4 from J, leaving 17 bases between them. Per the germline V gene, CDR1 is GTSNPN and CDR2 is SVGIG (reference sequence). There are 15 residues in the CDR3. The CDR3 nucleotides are TGTGCCTGGGGAAGAAGACAGGAGACCACCGGGGAGCTGTTTTTT. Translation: CAWGRRQETTGELFF.

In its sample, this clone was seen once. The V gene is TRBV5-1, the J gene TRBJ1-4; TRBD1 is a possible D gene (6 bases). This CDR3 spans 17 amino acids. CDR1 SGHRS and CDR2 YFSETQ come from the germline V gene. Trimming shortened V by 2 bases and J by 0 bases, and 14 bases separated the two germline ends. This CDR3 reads CASSFTQGQTTNEKLFF. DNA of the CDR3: TGCGCCAGCAGCTTCACCCAAGGACAGACAACTAATGAAAAACTGTTTTTT.

The CDR3 loop is CASSHSVGIPLLYNSPLHF. For the CDR3, the DNA is TGTGCCAGCAGCCATTCTGTCGGGATCCCTCTTCTTTATAATTCACCCCTCCACTTT. This sequence joins TRBV3-1 (or the pseudogene TRBV3-2) and TRBJ1-6; no firm D call. V lost 3 bases, J lost 4 bases, and 22 bases lay in between. Germline assignment: CDR1 LGHDT and CDR2 YNNKEL (reference sequence). CDR3 length: 19 amino acids.

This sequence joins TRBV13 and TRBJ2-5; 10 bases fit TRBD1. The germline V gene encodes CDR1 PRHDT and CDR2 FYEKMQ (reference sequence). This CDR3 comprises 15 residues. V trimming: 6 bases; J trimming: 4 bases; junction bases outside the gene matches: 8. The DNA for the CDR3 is TGTGCCAGCAGAACCGGGACAGGGGTAAGAGAGACCCAGTACTTC. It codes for CASRTGTGVRETQYF.

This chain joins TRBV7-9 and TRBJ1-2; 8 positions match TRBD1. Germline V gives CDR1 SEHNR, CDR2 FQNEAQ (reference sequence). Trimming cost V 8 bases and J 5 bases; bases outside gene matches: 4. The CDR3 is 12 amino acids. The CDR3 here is CASGQGVYGYTF. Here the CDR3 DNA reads TGTGCCAGCGGACAGGGCGTTTATGGCTACACCTTC.

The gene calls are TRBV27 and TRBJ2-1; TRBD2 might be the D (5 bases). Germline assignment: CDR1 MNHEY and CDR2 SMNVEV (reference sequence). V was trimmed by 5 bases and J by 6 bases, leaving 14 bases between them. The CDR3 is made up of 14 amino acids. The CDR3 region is CASSSLAAFNEQFF. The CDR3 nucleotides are TGTGCCAGCAGTAGCCTAGCAGCCTTCAATGAGCAGTTCTTC.

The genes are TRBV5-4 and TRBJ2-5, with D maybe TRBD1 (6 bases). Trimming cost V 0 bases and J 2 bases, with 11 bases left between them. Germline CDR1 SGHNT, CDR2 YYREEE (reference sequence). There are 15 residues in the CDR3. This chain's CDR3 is CASSLAEGVQETQYF. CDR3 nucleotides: TGTGCCAGCAGCTTGGCCGAGGGGGTGCAAGAGACCCAGTACTTC.

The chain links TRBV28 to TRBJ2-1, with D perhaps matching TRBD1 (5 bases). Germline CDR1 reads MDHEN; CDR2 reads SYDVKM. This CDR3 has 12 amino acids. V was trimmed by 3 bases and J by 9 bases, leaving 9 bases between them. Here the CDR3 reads CASSFWGGEQFF. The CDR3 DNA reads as TGTGCCAGCAGTTTTTGGGGCGGTGAGCAGTTCTTC. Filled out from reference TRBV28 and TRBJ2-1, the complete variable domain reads DVKVTQSSRYLVKRTGEKVFLECVQDMDHENMFWYRQDPGLGLRLIYFSYDVKMKEKGDIPEGYSVSREKKERFSLILESASTNQTSMYLCASSFWGGEQFFGPGTRLTVL.

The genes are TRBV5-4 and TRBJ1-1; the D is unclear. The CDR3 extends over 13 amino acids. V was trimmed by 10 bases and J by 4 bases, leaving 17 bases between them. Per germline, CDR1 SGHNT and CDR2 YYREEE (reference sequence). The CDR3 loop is CAAGEGGFTEAFF. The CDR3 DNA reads TGTGCCGCCGGAGAGGGTGGGTTCACTGAAGCTTTCTTT.

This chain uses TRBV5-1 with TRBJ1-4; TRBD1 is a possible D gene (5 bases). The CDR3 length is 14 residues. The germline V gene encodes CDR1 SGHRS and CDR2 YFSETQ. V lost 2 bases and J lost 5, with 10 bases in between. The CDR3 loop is CASSLDRSNEKLFF. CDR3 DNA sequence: TGCGCCAGCAGCTTAGACAGATCAAATGAAAAACTGTTTTTT.

The CDR3 protein is CASSGLAGETYNEQFF. CDR3 DNA sequence: TGTGCCAGCAGCGGTTTAGCGGGAGAAACCTACAATGAGCAGTTCTTC. This chain connects TRBV9 to TRBJ2-1, with 9 bases aligning to TRBD2. The ends lost 3 bases at V and 2 bases at J; junction bases unmatched: 6. The V gene's germline CDR1 is SGDLS and CDR2 YYNGEE. The CDR3 loop spans 16 amino acids.

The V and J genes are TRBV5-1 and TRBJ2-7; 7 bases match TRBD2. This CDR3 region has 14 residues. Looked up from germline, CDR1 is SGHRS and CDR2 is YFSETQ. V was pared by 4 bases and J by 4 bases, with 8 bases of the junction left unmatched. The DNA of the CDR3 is TGCGCCAGCAGCCGGGAGGCGGCAGAGTACGAGCAGTACTTC. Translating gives CASSREAAEYEQYF.

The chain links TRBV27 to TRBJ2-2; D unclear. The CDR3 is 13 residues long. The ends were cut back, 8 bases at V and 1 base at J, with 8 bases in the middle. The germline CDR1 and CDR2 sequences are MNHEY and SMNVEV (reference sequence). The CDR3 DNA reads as TGTGCCAGCCGGTCACTGAACACCGGGGAGCTGTTTTTT. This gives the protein CASRSLNTGELFF.

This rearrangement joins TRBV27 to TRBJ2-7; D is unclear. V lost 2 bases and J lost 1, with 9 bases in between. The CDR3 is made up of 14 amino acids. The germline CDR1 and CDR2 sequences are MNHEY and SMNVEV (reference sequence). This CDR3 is CASSLGPRSYEQYF. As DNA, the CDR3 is TGTGCCAGCAGTTTAGGTCCGAGGTCCTACGAGCAGTACTTC.